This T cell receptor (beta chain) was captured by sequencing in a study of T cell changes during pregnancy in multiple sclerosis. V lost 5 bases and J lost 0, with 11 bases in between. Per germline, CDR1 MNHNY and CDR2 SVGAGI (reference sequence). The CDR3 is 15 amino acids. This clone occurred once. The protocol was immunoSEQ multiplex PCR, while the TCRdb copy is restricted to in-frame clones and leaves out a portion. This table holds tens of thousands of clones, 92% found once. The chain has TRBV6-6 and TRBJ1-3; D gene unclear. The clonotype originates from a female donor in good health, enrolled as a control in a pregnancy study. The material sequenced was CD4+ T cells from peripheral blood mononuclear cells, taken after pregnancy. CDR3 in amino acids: CASSDTASSGNTIYF. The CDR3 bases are TGTGCCAGCAGTGATACAGCTTCCTCTGGAAACACCATATATTTT.